Sequencing of this T cell receptor (beta chain) was carried out in a study of shared clonotypes between healthy human individuals. In the study overall: CD4 naive and CD4 memory each took three plates per donor, while CD8 naive took two and CD8 memory one.

With regard to this clone: The target antigen is unknown.

Trimming removed 7 bases from V and 6 bases from J; junction bases left unmatched: 9. The CDR3 totals 14 residues. Germline CDR1 reads WSHSY; CDR2 reads SAAADI. TCRdb keeps only in-frame clones here, not all; method: immunoSEQ multiplex PCR. The sample lists about 1.5 million clones; roughly 95% were seen once. Whole-study findings and limits: Non-shared clonotypes had lower generation probabilities than clonotypes shared by all four sorted-subset donors.

The source material was naive CD4+ T cells sorted from blood. The subset: CD45RA+ positively selected. The rearrangement joins TRBV10-2 to TRBJ1-1; 9 bases are a match to TRBD1. This TCR came from a young man in good health. CDR3 loop: CASIQGALTSEAFF. The CDR3 DNA is TGCGCCAGCATACAGGGGGCTCTCACCTCTGAAGCTTTCTTT.